Listed below are T cell receptor beta chains from one sample, sequenced in a study of blood T cell repertoires in COVID-19. The repertoire was sequenced with immunoSEQ multiplex PCR; TCRdb's copy has only in-frame clones and lacks some. Seen here are around 200,000 clones, roughly nine tenths observed once, and the top ten hold around 1.1%. The specimen was peripheral blood. Receptors originate from a man aged 30 to 45 with acute or convalescent COVID-19. Both conserved end residues are part of each CDR3. Fields, in order: D gene, J gene, V gene, clone size, CDR3 DNA, CDR3 protein. The D gene is left open where the match is weak. The size of a clone is reported for some rows only, either as once, few or many, or as a class for expanded clones.

D: -
J: TRBJ2-1
V: TRBV7-9
size: -
DNA: TGTGCCAGCGGCCCGACTCGGCATGAGCAGTTCTTC
CDR3: CASGPTRHEQFF

D: -
J: TRBJ1-2
V: TRBV9
size: -
DNA: TGTGCCAGCAGCGAGCCCCAGGGTATTTCGACCTATGGCTACACCTTC
CDR3: CASSEPQGISTYGYTF

D: -
J: TRBJ1-5
V: TRBV28
size: -
DNA: TGTGCCAGCAGTTTAGTCAGGGAAATCAATCAGCCCCAGCATTTT
CDR3: CASSLVREINQPQHF

D: -
J: TRBJ1-5
V: TRBV28
size: -
DNA: TGTGCCAGCAGTTTACCCAACCTAAATCAGCCCCAGCATTTT
CDR3: CASSLPNLNQPQHF

D: TRBD1
J: TRBJ1-4
V: TRBV30
size: few
DNA: TGTGCCTGGAGGGCTGGACAGGGAGAACGAAAACTGTTTTTT
CDR3: CAWRAGQGERKLFF

D: TRBD1
J: TRBJ2-2
V: TRBV7-3
size: -
DNA: TGTGCCAGCAGCTCCGTCGGACAGGGGAACACCGGGGAGCTGTTTTTT
CDR3: CASSSVGQGNTGELFF

D: -
J: TRBJ1-3
V: TRBV9
size: -
DNA: TGTGCCAGCAGCCCCACGGACAACGATGCTGCTGGTGGAAACACCATATATTTT
CDR3: CASSPTDNDAAGGNTIYF

D: -
J: TRBJ1-2
V: TRBV28
size: -
DNA: TGTGCCAGCAGTTTAGGAGGGGAAAGCTATGGCTACACCTTC
CDR3: CASSLGGESYGYTF

D: -
J: TRBJ1-5
V: TRBV9
size: -
DNA: TGTGCCAGCAGCGTAGGTGGGAGTAGTCAGCCCCAGCATTTT
CDR3: CASSVGGSSQPQHF

D: -
J: TRBJ1-4
V: TRBV18
size: few
DNA: TGTGCCAGCTCACCAAACCGGGAAGGGGGTGAAAAACTGTTTTTT
CDR3: CASSPNREGGEKLFF

D: -
J: TRBJ1-2
V: TRBV5-4
size: -
DNA: TGTGCCAGCAGCTCCAACCTATCTGGCTACACCTTC
CDR3: CASSSNLSGYTF

D: TRBD2
J: TRBJ2-7
V: TRBV15
size: -
DNA: TGTGCCACCAGCAGAGGACAAGCGGGAGATTCCTACGAGCAGTACTTC
CDR3: CATSRGQAGDSYEQYF

D: -
J: TRBJ2-2
V: TRBV6-1
size: -
DNA: TGTGCCAGCAGTGAGGTACTGATTCTCACCGGGGAGCTGTTTTTT
CDR3: CASSEVLILTGELFF

D: -
J: TRBJ2-1
V: TRBV19
size: -
DNA: TGTGCCAGTAGACTATCCCGCAATGAGCAGTTCTTC
CDR3: CASRLSRNEQFF

D: TRBD1
J: TRBJ2-2
V: TRBV25-1
size: few
DNA: TGTGCCAGCAGTGAATCCGAGACAGGGGACACCGGGGAGCTGTTTTTT
CDR3: CASSESETGDTGELFF

D: TRBD1
J: TRBJ1-1
V: TRBV12-3/TRBV12-4
size: -
DNA: TGTGCCAGCAGGTCCGGACAGGCCACTGAAGCTTTCTTT
CDR3: CASRSGQATEAFF

D: -
J: TRBJ2-4
V: TRBV28
size: -
DNA: TGTGCCAGCAGTTTGTCTGAACAAACAAACATTCAGTACTTC
CDR3: CASSLSEQTNIQYF

D: TRBD1
J: TRBJ1-2
V: TRBV5-6
size: -
DNA: TGTGCCAGCAGCCCGGACAGGGGAATTGGCTATGGCTACACCTTC
CDR3: CASSPDRGIGYGYTF

D: TRBD1
J: TRBJ1-2
V: TRBV18
size: -
DNA: TGTGCCAGCTCACCGAGGAAAGGGGGCAACTCTAACTATGGCTACACCTTC
CDR3: CASSPRKGGNSNYGYTF

D: TRBD1
J: TRBJ2-6
V: TRBV11-3
size: -
DNA: TGTGCCAGCAGCCCAGGGGGCTCTGGGGCCAACGTCCTGACTTTC
CDR3: CASSPGGSGANVLTF

D: TRBD1
J: TRBJ2-1
V: TRBV5-1
size: -
DNA: TGCGCCAGCAGCCGACAGGGGGCCAGGAATGAGCAGTTCTTC
CDR3: CASSRQGARNEQFF

D: -
J: TRBJ1-5
V: TRBV19
size: -
DNA: TGTGCCAGTGCCAGGTTGAGCAATCAGCCCCAGCATTTT
CDR3: CASARLSNQPQHF

D: TRBD2
J: TRBJ2-3
V: TRBV30
size: once
DNA: TGTGCCTGGAGTGTAGCGGGGAGGGGAGATACGCAGTATTTT
CDR3: CAWSVAGRGDTQYF

D: TRBD1
J: TRBJ1-6
V: TRBV28
size: -
DNA: TGTGCCAGCAGTTTATATAGGACAGGACCCTCACCCCTCCACTTT
CDR3: CASSLYRTGPSPLHF

D: TRBD1
J: TRBJ2-7
V: TRBV28
size: once
DNA: TGTGCCATCGGACCGGGACAGACCTACGAGCAGTACTTC
CDR3: CAIGPGQTYEQYF

D: -
J: TRBJ1-6
V: TRBV7-8
size: -
DNA: TGTGCCAGCAGCCCGGGAGGTAGGGCCCTCCACTTT
CDR3: CASSPGGRALHF

D: -
J: TRBJ1-4
V: TRBV15
size: -
DNA: TGTGCCACCAGCAGAGTTGGGGCTGCTAATGAAAAACTGTTTTTT
CDR3: CATSRVGAANEKLFF

D: TRBD1
J: TRBJ2-7
V: TRBV7-2
size: -
DNA: TGTGCCAGCAGCTCACAGCTTGGACAGGGAGATGTCGAGCAGTACTTC
CDR3: CASSSQLGQGDVEQYF

D: TRBD2
J: TRBJ2-1
V: TRBV5-1
size: -
DNA: TGCGCCAGCAGCCCCGGGACTAGCGGGAGCAGGCTGTTCTTC
CDR3: CASSPGTSGSRLFF

D: -
J: TRBJ1-6
V: TRBV15
size: -
DNA: TGTGCCACCAGCAGAGATCCCCAGTATTCACCCCTCCACTTT
CDR3: CATSRDPQYSPLHF

D: -
J: TRBJ1-6
V: TRBV9
size: -
DNA: TGTGCCAGCAGTCCCGCGGGACGTCGCTATAATTCACCCCTCCACTTT
CDR3: CASSPAGRRYNSPLHF